This TCR beta chain comes out of a study of Graves' ophthalmopathy and Graves' hyperthyroidism (dated by TCRdb to between 2018 and 2020). Regarding the study in general: Peripheral blood was collected at initial diagnosis, before any treatment. The study used signatures of the TCR beta repertoire to tell Graves' ophthalmopathy apart from Graves' hyperthyroidism and to predict which patients would progress to ophthalmopathy. In total, 135 blood samples were TCR-sequenced: under 45 ophthalmopathy, 75 hyperthyroidism and about 17 hyperthyroidism-to-ophthalmopathy patients. To explore V-J signatures that distinguish ophthalmopathy from hyperthyroidism, a discovery set of about a hundred patients was enrolled, made up of 43 with ophthalmopathy and 55 to 65 with stable hyperthyroidism. For independent validation, a separate cohort was made up of some 19 hyperthyroidism patients plus 17 patients who later progressed from hyperthyroidism to ophthalmopathy. In about 6 hyperthyroidism patients, the T-cell repertoire of thyroid tissue was compared with the T-cell repertoire of blood. Following sampling, methimazole starting at 30 mg daily was administered to hyperthyroidism patients, and high-dose intravenous methylprednisolone was administered to ophthalmopathy patients.

V is shortened by 10 bases, J by 0 bases, and the region joining them spans 18 bases. The CDR3 runs 15 amino acids, cysteine and phenylalanine included. The entry retains the CDR3 DNA only, 45 bases that are in frame from base 1. Looking up the germline V gene yields CDR1 MDHEN and CDR2 SYDVKM. Paper-wide results and their limitations: Ophthalmopathy was separated from stable hyperthyroidism by the 13-signature model with roughly 88% sensitivity and less than 82% specificity in cross-validation and with 80%/75% in the test set. In validation, the model predicted ophthalmopathy progression with less than 71% sensitivity and 72% to 80% specificity; some twelve predicted patients were CT-confirmed with GO in a median of roughly 6.8 months. Sample size was not statistically predetermined, and group allocation was not concealed from the investigators. Most of the expanded thyroid clonotypes with a frequency above 0.001 were also detected in blood, and it was suggested that the thyroid immune response may be reflected by blood repertoires.

With respect to this clonotype: No cognate antigen has been identified for it. Nothing much larger sits one base from this clone, and base qualities are not available.

For repertoire sequencing, the TCR beta CDR3 regions were amplified from RNA transcripts. HTBI primers and the Qiagen OneStep RT-PCR kit were used in a first-round RT-PCR, which was followed by a second-round multiplex PCR, size selection and purification. The libraries underwent paired-end sequencing with 100 bp reads on an Illumina HiSeq2000. Per the source publication's procedure: SOAPnuke was used to process the reads, throwing out any read that had adapters, had uncalled bases, had a mean Phred below 15, or lacked an exact constant-primer or identifier match. COPE v1.2.5 was used to merge high-quality paired reads. Each unique nucleotide sequence was defined as a clonotype, and clonotypes were aligned to IMGT TRB V, D and J references with MiTCR v1.1. The analysis was limited to V-J combinations with a frequency above 0.0001, which together covered 98% to 99.2% of repertoires. For each V-J combination, a TCR clonal expansion and chaos score was defined as F50 clonal expansion divided by the chaos observed in the TCRdist matrix. Welch's t-statistics and random forest were used to reduce the features to about twelve V-J combinations, which were then used as input to a naive Bayes classifier. Thyroid-blood repertoire similarity was quantified with the Morisita-Horn index. The raw public data were reprocessed by TCRdb itself: fastp quality trimming at Q25, MiXCR clonotype calling, in-frame beta chains only. Rows matching on CDR3 protein sequence are summarized as one entry with the most common DNA and genes. The V and J calls follow TCRdb's processing rather than the paper's. The sample table shows about 240,000 distinct CDR3 sequences, and around 50% are seen once. Around half of the sample comes from the top ten.

Ophthalmopathy patients were characterized by moderately to severely active disease, a Clinical Activity Score of at least 3, a NOSPECS grade of at least 4, and a disease duration under 3 months. Patients were excluded if they had other autoimmune diseases, uncontrolled infections, pregnancy or lactation. Diagnosis relied on clinical symptoms, serum thyroxine, TRAb, thyroid ultrasound and orbital computed tomography. Using Ficoll-Paque density gradient centrifugation, PBMCs were isolated from about 9.2 ml of fresh peripheral blood. Total RNA was extracted with Trizol reagent and quality-checked on an Agilent 2100 Bioanalyzer.

The TCR comes from an adult man with Graves' ophthalmopathy. The sequence joins TRBV28 to TRBJ2-5; D gene: possibly TRBD1, on 5 matching bases. Input material: peripheral blood. The CDR3 protein is CATHKGVGYQETQYF. The nucleotides are TGTGCCACCCATAAAGGGGTTGGGTACCAAGAGACCCAGTACTTC.